The rows below give T cell receptor beta chains drawn from one sample of a study of blood T cell repertoires in COVID-19. Measured with immunoSEQ multiplex PCR; TCRdb has only the in-frame clones, and not every one. The data show around 250,000 clones, 86% seen once. Sample: peripheral blood. Receptors originate from a man older than 75 with acute or convalescent COVID-19. The CDR3 runs from the conserved cysteine through the conserved F or W. A D gene is named only where the DNA matches it firmly. A row's size may be missing; if present it is once, few, many or a size class.

j_call d_call clone_size v_call cdr3_nt cdr3_aa
TRBJ1-5 . once TRBV9 TGTGCCAGCAGCGTTGGGAGTAACAATCAGCCCCAGCATTTT CASSVGSNNQPQHF
TRBJ1-3 . . TRBV9 TGTGCCAGCAGCGTAGAACACAGCCACTCTGGAAACACCATATATTTT CASSVEHSHSGNTIYF
TRBJ2-7 TRBD2 . TRBV7-9 TGTGCCAGCAGTGTCCCCCCCAGCGGGAGGCGCTACGAGCAGTACTTC CASSVPPSGRRYEQYF
TRBJ2-2 . . TRBV28 TGTGCCAGTCGGGAGTCTACCCGGGAGCTGTTTTTT CASRESTRELFF
TRBJ2-7 TRBD2 . TRBV29-1 TGCAGCGCTTCCTCTAGCGGGAGTATCGGGGAGCAGTACTTC CSASSSGSIGEQYF
TRBJ2-7 . . TRBV28 TGTGCCAGCAGTTTAGTCAGCAGGGACGAGCAGTACTTC CASSLVSRDEQYF
TRBJ1-2 . . TRBV5-8 TGTGCCACTTCGCGAGGGGACTCTAACTATGGCTACACCTTC CATSRGDSNYGYTF
TRBJ2-3 . . TRBV18 TGTGCCAGCTCACCATACACCCTGGGCACAGATACGCAGTATTTT CASSPYTLGTDTQYF
TRBJ1-2 . . TRBV21-1 TGTGCCAGCAGCAAATCGGCCAGGGTAGCATTCGACTATGGCTACACCTTC CASSKSARVAFDYGYTF
TRBJ1-2 . . TRBV5-1 TGCGCCAGCAGTTCACAGGGAAACTATGGCTACACCTTC CASSSQGNYGYTF
TRBJ2-7 . . TRBV7-9 TGTGCCAGCAGCTTACAGGGTGACGAGCAGTACTTC CASSLQGDEQYF
TRBJ2-7 TRBD1 . TRBV11-2 TGTGCCAGCAGCTTAGCACAGGGGGTAAGCGAGCAGTACTTC CASSLAQGVSEQYF
TRBJ1-2 TRBD1 . TRBV6-2/TRBV6-3 TGTGCCAGCAGCTCGACAGGGGGCCTTGGCTACACCTTC CASSSTGGLGYTF
TRBJ1-5 . . TRBV7-8 TGTGCCAGCAGCCTCTTAGGGCGGCCCACGGAGGGTCAGCCCCAGCATTTT CASSLLGRPTEGQPQHF
TRBJ1-4 TRBD1 . TRBV5-6 TGTGCCAGCAGACGGGATGACAGGGAAGGTGAAAAACTGTTTTTT CASRRDDREGEKLFF
TRBJ1-6 TRBD1 . TRBV5-4 TGTGCCAGCAGCTTGGGACAGGGGAGGGGGTCCCTCCACTTT CASSLGQGRGSLHF
TRBJ1-1 . few TRBV5-1 TGCGCCAGCAGCTTGACGACCGGGACAAGCCAGCGGAACACTGAAGCTTTCTTT CASSLTTGTSQRNTEAFF
TRBJ2-2 . . TRBV11-1 TGTGCCAGCAGCTTTCTCAGGGTATCCGGGGAGCTGTTTTTT CASSFLRVSGELFF
TRBJ1-1 TRBD1 . TRBV5-1 TGCGCCAGCAGCCTCTCGGGACAGGGGGCGCGGCGCACTGAAGCTTTCTTT CASSLSGQGARRTEAFF
TRBJ1-1 . . TRBV13 TGTGCCAGCAGCTTAGGACGGACACGCTCCGCTGAAGCTTTCTTT CASSLGRTRSAEAFF
TRBJ1-2 . . TRBV7-2 TGTGCCAGCAGCCGCGGGACCTTCTATGGCTACACCTTC CASSRGTFYGYTF
TRBJ1-4 . . TRBV24-1 TGTGCCACCAGTGATAGGACAGCCGGAGGTGAAAAACTGTTTTTT CATSDRTAGGEKLFF
TRBJ1-2 TRBD1 . TRBV7-8 TGTGCCAGCAGCTTGGCAGGGGGCTATGGCTACACCTTC CASSLAGGYGYTF
TRBJ1-2 . . TRBV5-6 TGTGCCAGCAGCCCGAGATGGACAGCCTATGGCTACACCTTC CASSPRWTAYGYTF
TRBJ1-2 . . TRBV6-6 TGTGCCGCCACCGCAGGGCTCGGCTACACCTTC CAATAGLGYTF